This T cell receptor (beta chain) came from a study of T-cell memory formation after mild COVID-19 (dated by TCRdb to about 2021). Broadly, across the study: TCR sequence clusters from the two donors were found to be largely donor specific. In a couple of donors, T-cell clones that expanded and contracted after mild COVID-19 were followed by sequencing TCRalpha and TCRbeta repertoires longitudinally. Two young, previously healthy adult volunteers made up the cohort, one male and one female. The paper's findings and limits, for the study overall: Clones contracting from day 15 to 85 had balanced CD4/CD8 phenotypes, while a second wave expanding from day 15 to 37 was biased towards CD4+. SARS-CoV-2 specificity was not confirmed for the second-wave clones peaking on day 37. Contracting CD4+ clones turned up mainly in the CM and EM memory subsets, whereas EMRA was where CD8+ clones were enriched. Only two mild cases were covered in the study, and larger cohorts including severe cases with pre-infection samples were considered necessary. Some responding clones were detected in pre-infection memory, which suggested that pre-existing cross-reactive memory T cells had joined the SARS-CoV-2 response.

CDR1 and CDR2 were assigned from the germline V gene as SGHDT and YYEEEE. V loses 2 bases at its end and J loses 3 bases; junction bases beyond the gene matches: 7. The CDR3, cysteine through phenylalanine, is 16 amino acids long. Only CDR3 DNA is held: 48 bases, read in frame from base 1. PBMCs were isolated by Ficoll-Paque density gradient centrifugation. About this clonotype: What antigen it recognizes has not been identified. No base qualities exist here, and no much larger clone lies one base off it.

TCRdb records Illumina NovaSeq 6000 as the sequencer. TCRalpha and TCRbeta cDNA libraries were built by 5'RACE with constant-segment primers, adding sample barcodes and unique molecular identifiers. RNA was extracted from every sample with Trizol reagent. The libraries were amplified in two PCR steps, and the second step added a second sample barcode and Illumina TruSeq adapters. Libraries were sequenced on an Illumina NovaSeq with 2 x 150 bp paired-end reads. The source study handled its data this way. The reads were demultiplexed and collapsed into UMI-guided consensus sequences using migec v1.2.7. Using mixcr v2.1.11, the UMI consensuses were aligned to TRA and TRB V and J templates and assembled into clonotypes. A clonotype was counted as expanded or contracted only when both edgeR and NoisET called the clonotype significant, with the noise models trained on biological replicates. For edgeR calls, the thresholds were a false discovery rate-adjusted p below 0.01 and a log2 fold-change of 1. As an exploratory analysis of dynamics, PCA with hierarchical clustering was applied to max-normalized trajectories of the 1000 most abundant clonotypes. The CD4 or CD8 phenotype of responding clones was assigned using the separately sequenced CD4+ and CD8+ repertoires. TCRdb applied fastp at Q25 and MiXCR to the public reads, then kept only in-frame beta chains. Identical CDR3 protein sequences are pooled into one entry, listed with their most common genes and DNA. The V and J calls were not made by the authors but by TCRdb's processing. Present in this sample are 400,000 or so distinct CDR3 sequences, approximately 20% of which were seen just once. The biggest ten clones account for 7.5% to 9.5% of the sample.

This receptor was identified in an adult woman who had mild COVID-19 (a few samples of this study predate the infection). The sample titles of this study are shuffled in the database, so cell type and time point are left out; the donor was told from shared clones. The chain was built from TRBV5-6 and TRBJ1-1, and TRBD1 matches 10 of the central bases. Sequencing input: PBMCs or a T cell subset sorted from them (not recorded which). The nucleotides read TGTGCCAGCAGCTTACCGGGACAGGGGATTGACACTGAAGCTTTCTTT. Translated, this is CASSLPGQGIDTEAFF.